The 20 T cell receptor beta chains listed next were all sequenced from one sample in a study of response to subunit inactivated influenza vaccine. TCRdb analysed the RT-PCR reads with MiXCR anew, one entry per CDR3 protein. The sample lists about 700,000 distinct CDR3 sequences, 14% occurring once. The input for sequencing was PBMCs from blood, taken less than 15 days before vaccination. The receptors derive from a man aged 50-60 years who received an inactivated influenza vaccine.

This clonotype was found a few times. This chain uses TRBV20-1 with TRBJ2-7; D ambiguous. There are 12 residues in the CDR3. CDR1 is DFQATT, CDR2 SNEGSKA, per germline (reference sequence). The V and J ends lost 0 bases and 7 bases respectively, with 10 bases between them. The CDR3 nucleotides are TGCAGTGCTAGAGATACTCTGAAGGAGCAGTACTTC. It codes for CSARDTLKEQYF.

The V call is TRBV20-1, the J call TRBJ2-2, with D perhaps TRBD2 (7 bases). Looked up from germline, CDR1 is DFQATT and CDR2 is SNEGSKA (reference sequence). The V gene lost 3 bases and the J gene lost 6 bases, with 14 bases spanning the gap. The CDR3 consists of 14 residues. CDR3 in amino acids: CSASRGGAAGELFF. CDR3 in DNA: TGCAGTGCTAGTCGAGGGGGGGCCGCCGGGGAGCTGTTTTTT.

The chain has TRBV10-3 and TRBJ2-1; no firm D call. CDR1 and CDR2 from the germline V gene are ENHRY and SYGVKD. Trimming removed 2 bases at V and 11 bases at J, with 10 bases between. The CDR3 runs to 12 residues. CDR3 residues: CAISEAKTQQFF. The CDR3 DNA reads as TGTGCCATCAGTGAGGCAAAAACCCAGCAGTTCTTC.

The gene calls are TRBV7-2 and TRBJ2-5; TRBD2 matches at 10 bases. Unmatched junction bases numbered 6, after V lost 3 bases and J lost 2 bases. Germline values: CDR1 SGHTA, CDR2 FQGNSA. The CDR3 consists of 16 residues. CDR3 coding DNA: TGTGCCAGCAGCTTCCACCGGACTAGCGGACAAGAGACCCAGTACTTC. This sequence encodes CASSFHRTSGQETQYF.

V usage is TRBV4-2 and J usage is TRBJ1-3; TRBD1 is a possible D gene (5 bases). The germline CDR1 and CDR2 sequences are LGHNA and YNFKEQ. The germline V and J ends were trimmed by 3 bases and 3 bases, with 9 bases remaining between them. The CDR3 length is 14 residues. CDR3 sequence reads: CASSQAQGGNTIYF. The DNA of the CDR3 is TGTGCCAGCAGCCAGGCCCAGGGTGGAAACACCATATATTTT.

This clonotype was counted ten times or more. The chain uses TRBV12-3 or TRBV12-4 and TRBJ1-4; D gene ambiguous. The CDR3 spans 12 residues. Trimming removed 3 bases from V and 11 bases from J, with 10 bases in between. In DNA, the CDR3 is TGTGCCAGCAGTTTTTCCCTCACCAAACTGTTTTTT. This encodes CASSFSLTKLFF.

Many counts were recorded for this clonotype. J is TRBJ1-1 and V is TRBV10-3; tentatively, D is TRBD1 (5 bases). Germline CDR1 and CDR2: ENHRY and SYGVKD. The CDR3 covers 14 residues. The ends were cut back, 1 base at V and 6 bases at J, with 12 bases in the middle. CDR3 sequence (DNA): TGTGCCATCAGTGAGTTCGGGGCAAGGGCTGAAGCTTTCTTT. Translating it yields CAISEFGARAEAFF.

The chain recombines TRBV28 with TRBJ1-2; TRBD1 is a possible D gene (6 bases). The CDR3 has 19 amino acids. The ends were cut back, 1 base at V and 4 bases at J, with 25 bases in the middle. Germline loops: CDR1 MDHEN, CDR2 SYDVKM. The CDR3 DNA is TGTGCCAGCAGTTTATTCAGCGGTACAGGGCCAGTATGGCGCTATGGCTACACCTTC. This encodes CASSLFSGTGPVWRYGYTF.

This clonotype came up many times. This chain links TRBV11-2 with TRBJ1-1, with unresolved D. CDR1 is SGHAT and CDR2 is FQNNGV in the germline V gene. This CDR3 has 14 amino acids. Trimming removed 1 base at V and 4 bases at J, with 10 bases between. CDR3 sequence reads: CASSLGSFGTEAFF. CDR3 in DNA: TGTGCCAGCAGCTTAGGATCCTTTGGCACTGAAGCTTTCTTT.

This sequence joins TRBV20-1 and TRBJ2-1; either TRBD1 or TRBD2 may supply D (5 bases each). V was clipped by 5 bases and J by 1 base, with 15 bases between them. The length of the CDR3 is 15 residues. Germline assignment: CDR1 DFQATT and CDR2 SNEGSKA (reference sequence). CDR3 region: CSALNRDPSYNEQFF. The CDR3 DNA sequence: TGCAGTGCTCTGAACCGGGACCCGTCCTACAATGAGCAGTTCTTC.

This clonotype occurred a few times. The V and J genes are TRBV6-5 and TRBJ1-6, with D possibly matching TRBD1 (5 bases). Trimming left V 0 bases short and J 10 bases short, with 22 bases between. Germline V lookup: CDR1 MNHEY, CDR2 SVGAGI. The CDR3 sequence is 18 residues long. CDR3 nucleotides: TGTGCCAGCAGTTACTCGTATGGAATGGGAGGGGTCGACTCACCCCTCCACTTT. Amino acid sequence: CASSYSYGMGGVDSPLHF.

This chain joins TRBV20-1 and TRBJ2-4, with 7 bases that match TRBD2. The germline gives CDR1 DFQATT, CDR2 SNEGSKA (reference sequence). This CDR3 is 11 amino acids long. The CDR3 sequence is CRARAGNIQYF. The CDR3 region has the DNA TGCAGGGCGAGAGCGGGGAACATTCAGTACTTC.

The sample holds a few counts of this clonotype. This rearrangement joins TRBV6-2 or TRBV6-3 to TRBJ2-7; no reliable D call. The CDR3 covers 16 residues. The germline V gene has CDR1 MNHEY and CDR2 SVGEGT. Trimming removed 5 bases from V and 0 bases from J, with 17 bases in between. As DNA, the CDR3 is TGTGCCAGCAGTACGATCAACCCGGTATACTCCTACGAGCAGTACTTC. Its protein product is CASSTINPVYSYEQYF.

The genes are TRBV3-1 and TRBJ1-4; D call uncertain. The V and J ends lost 1 base and 0 bases respectively, with 12 bases between them. Germline CDR1 reads LGHDT; CDR2 reads YNNKEL (reference sequence). The CDR3 runs 17 residues. The CDR3 is CASSQARLITTNEKLFF. Written as DNA, the CDR3 is TGTGCCAGCAGCCAAGCCCGACTGATCACAACTAATGAAAAACTGTTTTTT.

Only a few counts were recorded for this clonotype. J is TRBJ2-2 and V is TRBV20-1; 9 bases are a match to TRBD1. The length of the CDR3 is 13 residues. Germline trimming cut 6 bases from V and 5 bases from J; bases unmatched to any gene: 4. Germline lookup yields CDR1 DFQATT and CDR2 SNEGSKA (reference sequence). The CDR3: CSAHRGRTGELFF. The CDR3 bases are TGCAGTGCCCACAGGGGGCGAACCGGGGAGCTGTTTTTT.

The rearrangement joins TRBV20-1 to TRBJ2-7; D is possibly TRBD2 (6 bases). Germline CDR1 reads DFQATT; CDR2 reads SNEGSKA (reference sequence). This CDR3 is 15 amino acids long. Deletions cut 0 bases from V and 2 bases from J, with 14 bases between. CDR3 region: CSARDPREPTYEQYF. For the CDR3, the DNA is TGCAGTGCTAGAGATCCACGGGAGCCCACCTACGAGCAGTACTTC.

V and J are TRBV4-3 and TRBJ2-2; D is undetermined. This CDR3 is built from 17 residues. CDR1 and CDR2 (germline): LGHNA, YSLEER. V dropped 0 bases and J dropped 2 bases, with 13 bases sitting between them. In DNA form, the CDR3 reads TGCGCCAGCAGCCAAGATATGTGGCGGCGTAACACCGGGGAGCTGTTTTTT. Translation: CASSQDMWRRNTGELFF.

This chain uses TRBV9 with TRBJ2-1, with D maybe TRBD2 (6 bases). The V end was cut by 4 bases, the J end by 8 bases, with 19 bases between. CDR1 is SGDLS, CDR2 YYNGEE, per germline. The CDR3 is 15 residues long. The CDR3 nucleotides read TGTGCCAGCAGCCCGAGGGGCGGGAAAACGGATGAGCAGTTCTTC. This sequence encodes CASSPRGGKTDEQFF. Looking up the rest from reference TRBV9 and TRBJ2-1 gives the full variable domain: DSGVTQTPKHLITATGQRVTLRCSPRSGDLSVYWYQQSLDQGLQFLIQYYNGEERAKGNILERFSAQQFPDLHSELNLSSLELGDSALYFCASSPRGGKTDEQFFGPGTRLTVL.

The table lists this clonotype with many counts. The rearrangement joins TRBV27 to TRBJ2-1, with 9 bases aligning to TRBD1. V lost 6 bases and J lost 6; bases outside the gene matches: 6. CDR3 length: 14 amino acids. Germline V gene lookup returns CDR1 MNHEY and CDR2 SMNVEV (reference sequence). DNA of the CDR3: TGTGCCAGCAGATACAGGGGGCGAGGCAATGAGCAGTTCTTC. Encoded protein: CASRYRGRGNEQFF.

This clonotype was seen a few times. The chain employs TRBV20-1 and TRBJ2-3, with TRBD2 identical over 9 bases. V lost 3 bases to trimming and J lost 4 bases; unmatched junction nucleotides: 8. The CDR3 consists of 15 residues. Germline assignment: CDR1 DFQATT and CDR2 SNEGSKA (reference sequence). The CDR3 reads CSASEMAGGSDTQYF. The CDR3 nucleotides are TGCAGTGCTAGTGAGATGGCGGGGGGGTCAGATACGCAGTATTTT.